One sample yielded the 21 T cell receptor beta chains listed below, sequenced in a study of blood T cell repertoires in COVID-19. The repertoire was sequenced with immunoSEQ multiplex PCR; TCRdb's copy has only in-frame clones and lacks some. The sample contains 25,000 to 35,000 clones, roughly 89% of which appear only once. The specimen sequenced was peripheral blood. The receptors derive from a human donor with acute or convalescent COVID-19. The donor label of this sample is uncertain.

The V and J genes are TRBV9 and TRBJ1-3, with TRBD1 identical over 7 bases. Germline V CDR1 and CDR2: SGDLS, YYNGEE. The V segment lost 3 bases and the J segment 0 bases; nucleotides outside the gene matches: 6. The length of the CDR3 is 16 residues. The DNA of the CDR3 is TGTGCCAGCAGCGCAAAGGGACAGAGCTCTGGAAACACCATATATTTT. Amino acids: CASSAKGQSSGNTIYF.

In its sample, this clone was seen a few times. The chain links TRBV19 to TRBJ1-1; 7 nucleotides match TRBD1. From germline, CDR1 is LNHDA and CDR2 SQIVND (reference sequence). This CDR3 has 16 amino acids. J gave up 2 bases and V 6 bases, and 12 bases lay outside the gene matches. Here the CDR3 DNA reads TGTGCCAGTAGCACTAGACAGGGTCAGAGAAACACTGAAGCTTTCTTT. The encoded protein is CASSTRQGQRNTEAFF.

The CDR3 DNA sequence: TGTGCCAGCAGCCAAGATCGTAGTCGGAGCTCCTACAATGAGCAGTTCTTC. It yields the protein CASSQDRSRSSYNEQFF. The chain uses TRBV3-1 (or the pseudogene TRBV3-2) and TRBJ2-1; D gene ambiguous. The CDR3 consists of 17 residues. Germline CDR1 reads LGHDT; CDR2 reads YNNKEL (reference sequence). V lost 0 bases and J lost 0, with 12 bases in between.

The V and J genes are TRBV28 and TRBJ1-1; TRBD1 agrees at 7 bases. The CDR3 covers 15 residues. CDR1 MDHEN and CDR2 SYDVKM come from the germline V gene. Germline trimming cut 9 bases from V and 2 bases from J; bases unmatched to any gene: 12. CDR3 sequence reads: CASHRDSQTNTEAFF. The CDR3 nucleotides read TGTGCCAGTCACCGGGACAGTCAGACTAACACTGAAGCTTTCTTT.

This rearrangement joins TRBV10-3 to TRBJ2-1; 10 bases align to TRBD1. There are 13 residues in the CDR3. Germline trimming cut 8 bases from V and 8 bases from J; bases unmatched to any gene: 6. Germline values: CDR1 ENHRY, CDR2 SYGVKD. The CDR3 DNA sequence: TGTGCCATCTCCACCGGGACAGGGGATGAGCAGTTCTTC. Translated, it gives CAISTGTGDEQFF.

This chain connects TRBV27 to TRBJ1-1; D gene ambiguous. CDR3 size: 15 residues. CDR1 MNHEY and CDR2 SMNVEV come from the germline V gene (reference sequence). The V end was cut by 7 bases, the J end by 0 bases, with 15 bases between. The CDR3 coding sequence is TGTGCCAGCAAACCTGCACAGTTGATGAACACTGAAGCTTTCTTT. The encoded protein is CASKPAQLMNTEAFF.

The rearrangement links TRBV7-9 to TRBJ2-1; TRBD1 agrees at 9 bases. Germline V gene data show CDR1 as SEHNR and CDR2 as FQNEAQ (reference sequence). J was trimmed by 3 bases and V by 2 bases; bases with no gene match: 2. The CDR3 extends over 15 amino acids. CDR3 nucleotides: TGTGCCAGCAGCTTAACAGGGGGCGGCTACAATGAGCAGTTCTTC. It specifies CASSLTGGGYNEQFF.

The chain has TRBV7-3 and TRBJ2-3; 9 bases match TRBD2. The junction had 6 bases not matched to a gene; V was cut back by 1 base and J by 4 bases. Per germline, CDR1 SGHTA and CDR2 FQGTGA. This CDR3 is 16 amino acids long. CDR3 sequence (DNA): TGTGCCAGCAGCTTAAGCGGGGGGGCACTCTCAGATACGCAGTATTTT. Translating it yields CASSLSGGALSDTQYF.

The chain joins TRBV5-1 to TRBJ2-1, with TRBD2 identical over 9 bases. This CDR3 spans 15 amino acids. J gave up 4 bases and V 4 bases, and 6 bases lay outside the gene matches. The germline CDR1 and CDR2 sequences are SGHRS and YFSETQ. The DNA of the CDR3 is TGCGCCAGCAGCACAACTAGCGGGCTTTACAATGAGCAGTTCTTC. Encoded protein: CASSTTSGLYNEQFF.

The chain uses TRBV11-3 and TRBJ2-1; 7 bases align to TRBD2. The CDR3 is 17 residues long. Germline loops: CDR1 SGHNT, CDR2 YENEEA. V was pared by 3 bases and J by 4 bases, with 12 bases of the junction left unmatched. The CDR3 coding sequence is TGTGCCAGCAGCTTGGTTGGGAGGGAGCCCCAATACAATGAGCAGTTCTTC. This translates into CASSLVGREPQYNEQFF. The whole variable domain, remainder taken from reference TRBV11-3 and TRBJ2-1, is EAGVVQSPRYKIIEKKQPVAFWCNPISGHNTLYWYLQNLGQGPELLIRYENEEAVDDSQLPKDRFSAERLKGVDSTLKIQPAELGDSAVYLCASSLVGREPQYNEQFFGPGTRLTVL.

This clone was observed once. The chain has TRBV3-1 (or the pseudogene TRBV3-2) and TRBJ2-7, with D possibly matching TRBD2 (5 bases). The CDR3 extends over 14 amino acids. In germline, CDR1 is LGHDT, CDR2 YNNKEL (reference sequence). Between the trimmed V and J ends, which lost 4 bases and 5 bases, there was a span of 15 bases. This chain's CDR3 is CASSLRTPPHEQYF. CDR3 bases: TGTGCCAGCAGCCTGCGGACTCCCCCGCACGAGCAGTACTTC.

The rearrangement joins TRBV27 to TRBJ2-3; 9 bases match TRBD2. With 5 bases clipped from V and 0 bases from J, the junction kept 6 bases outside the gene matches. CDR1 and CDR2 (germline): MNHEY, SMNVEV (reference sequence). The length of the CDR3 is 16 residues. The CDR3 spells CASSTRTSDSTDTQYF. DNA of the CDR3: TGTGCCAGCAGTACCCGGACTAGCGATAGCACAGATACGCAGTATTTT.

V gene TRBV24-1 combines with J gene TRBJ2-6, with D perhaps matching TRBD2 (7 bases). This CDR3 contains 19 residues. V dropped 4 bases and J dropped 0 bases, with 18 bases sitting between them. Germline CDR1 reads KGHDR; CDR2 reads SFDVKD. The CDR3 coding sequence is TGTGCCACCAGTGACCCACCGGGGGGCTCCACCTCTGGGGCCAACGTCCTGACTTTC. Its protein product is CATSDPPGGSTSGANVLTF.

The chain links TRBV9 to TRBJ2-6; possibly TRBD2 for D (5 bases). V dropped 0 bases and J dropped 1 base, with 5 bases sitting between them. The germline gives CDR1 SGDLS, CDR2 YYNGEE. The CDR3 is 15 residues long. CDR3 in DNA: TGTGCCAGCAGCGTAGGAGGGTCTGGGGCCAACGTCCTGACTTTC. Its protein product is CASSVGGSGANVLTF.

The chain employs TRBV29-1 and TRBJ1-2; possibly TRBD1 for D (6 bases). The germline V gene has CDR1 SQVTM and CDR2 ANQGSEA. Trimming removed 7 bases at V and 6 bases at J, with 9 bases between. This CDR3 has 10 amino acids. The CDR3: CSAQGNGYTF. The CDR3 nucleotides read TGCAGCGCTCAGGGGAATGGCTACACCTTC.

The rearrangement uses TRBV3-1 (or the pseudogene TRBV3-2) and TRBJ2-5, with 13 bases that match TRBD2. The CDR3 loop spans 15 amino acids. Germline lookup yields CDR1 LGHDT and CDR2 YNNKEL (reference sequence). V lost 10 bases and J lost 3; bases outside the gene matches: 8. The CDR3 nucleotides are TGTGCCACCGGACTAGCGGGGGCCTCTGAAGAGACCCAGTACTTC. Protein sequence: CATGLAGASEETQYF.

V and J are TRBV5-4 and TRBJ1-3; 7 bases match TRBD1. This CDR3 has 16 amino acids. With V trimmed by 4 bases and J by 0 bases, 7 bases remained unmatched. The germline V gene has CDR1 SGHNT and CDR2 YYREEE (reference sequence). DNA of the CDR3: TGTGCCAGCAGCCTGAAAGGGGGCCACTCTGGAAACACCATATATTTT. This gives the protein CASSLKGGHSGNTIYF.

The V call is TRBV19, the J call TRBJ1-6, with 7 bases lining up with TRBD1. Trimming at V came to 8 bases and at J to 6 bases, leaving 10 bases not matched to a gene. Germline loops: CDR1 LNHDA, CDR2 SQIVND (reference sequence). This CDR3 region has 15 residues. CDR3 coding DNA: TGTGCCAGTTCCTCACAGGGGAGCTTTAATTCACCCCTCCACTTT. Its protein is CASSSQGSFNSPLHF.

The chain recombines TRBV7-8 with TRBJ1-1; the match to TRBD1 covers 8 bases. The germline CDR1 and CDR2 sequences are SGHVS and FQNEAQ. The CDR3 covers 15 residues. V trimming: 6 bases; J trimming: 5 bases; junction bases outside the gene matches: 11. CDR3 sequence reads: CASRSTGQGDTEAFF. CDR3 DNA: TGTGCCAGCAGGTCGACAGGACAGGGAGATACTGAAGCTTTCTTT.

V is TRBV3-1 (or the pseudogene TRBV3-2) and J is TRBJ2-5, with 10 bases identical to TRBD2. Trimming took 0 bases from V and 4 from J; bases not matched to a gene: 8. The CDR3 sequence is 17 residues long. CDR1 and CDR2 from the germline V gene are LGHDT and YNNKEL (reference sequence). The CDR3 spells CASSQEEERGGSETQYF. CDR3 nucleotide sequence: TGTGCCAGCAGCCAAGAGGAGGAGCGGGGGGGCTCAGAGACCCAGTACTTC.

This clone has a handful of counts. V gene TRBV9 combines with J gene TRBJ2-2; D remains unclear. This CDR3 has 15 residues. The V gene lost 1 base and the J gene lost 0 bases, with 7 bases spanning the gap. CDR1 and CDR2 (germline): SGDLS, YYNGEE. As DNA, the CDR3 is TGTGCCAGCAGCGTATTAAGCACGAACACCGGGGAGCTGTTTTTT. Its protein product is CASSVLSTNTGELFF.